This entry concerns a single T cell receptor (beta chain). The antigen is unknown. With 2 bases clipped from V and 8 bases from J, the junction kept 5 bases outside the gene matches. The CDR3 has 13 residues. CDR1 is MDHEN, CDR2 SYDVKM, per germline. The donors formed part of the roughly 110-subject validation cohort, distinct from the roughly 620-subject first cohort. Generated by immunoSEQ multiplex PCR, the TCRdb table keeps only in-frame clones and is missing some. The sample lists over 110,000 clones; more than 85% were seen once. The data stem from a study of cytomegalovirus exposure and HLA in healthy donors. Study-wide background: The platform used for the 100 to 150 validation repertoires matched that of the 600 to 800 first-cohort repertoires, a later analysis reported. Points from the study as a whole: Cytomegalovirus status was reportedly diagnosed by the classifier with high sensitivity and specificity. The authors listed about 170 TCR beta chains as cytomegalovirus-associated.

The chain links TRBV28 to TRBJ1-2; 7 positions match TRBD1. This sequence was found in a man in his late teens or twenties in good health and CMV-seropositive. Sequenced: PBMCs. The CDR3 sequence: CASSLTTGDGYTF. CDR3 bases: TGTGCCAGCAGTTTAACAACAGGGGACGGCTACACCTTC.